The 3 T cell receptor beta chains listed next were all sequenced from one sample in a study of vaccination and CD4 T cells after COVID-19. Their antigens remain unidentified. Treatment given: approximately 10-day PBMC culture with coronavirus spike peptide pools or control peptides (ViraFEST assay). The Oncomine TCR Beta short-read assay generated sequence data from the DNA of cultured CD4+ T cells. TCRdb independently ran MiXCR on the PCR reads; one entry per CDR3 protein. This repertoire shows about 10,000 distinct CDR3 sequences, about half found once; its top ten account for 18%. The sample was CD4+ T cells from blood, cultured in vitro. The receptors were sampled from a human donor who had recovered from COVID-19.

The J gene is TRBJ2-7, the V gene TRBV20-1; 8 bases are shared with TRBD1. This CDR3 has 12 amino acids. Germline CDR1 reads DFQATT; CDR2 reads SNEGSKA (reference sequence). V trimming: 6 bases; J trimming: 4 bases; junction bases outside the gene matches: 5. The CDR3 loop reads CSATDRAYEQYF. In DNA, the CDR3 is TGCAGTGCCACGGACAGGGCTTACGAGCAGTACTTC.

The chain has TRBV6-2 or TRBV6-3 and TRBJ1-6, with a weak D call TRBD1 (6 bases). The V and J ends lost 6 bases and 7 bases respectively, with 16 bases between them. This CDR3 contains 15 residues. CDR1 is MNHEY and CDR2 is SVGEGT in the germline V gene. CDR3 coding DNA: TGTGCCAGCAGACCCCCGGGGGGCTGGAATTCACCCCTCCACTTT. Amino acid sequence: CASRPPGGWNSPLHF.

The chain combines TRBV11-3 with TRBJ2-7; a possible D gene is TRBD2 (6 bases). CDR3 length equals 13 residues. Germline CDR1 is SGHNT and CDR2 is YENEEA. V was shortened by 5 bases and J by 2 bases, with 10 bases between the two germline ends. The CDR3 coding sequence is TGTGCCAGCAGCCGGGACTCTACCTACGAGCAGTACTTC. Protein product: CASSRDSTYEQYF.